The clone carrying this TCR beta chain came up a few times. These data are taken from a study of radiotherapy plus CTLA-4 blockade in lung cancer. About the research overall: Overall, about 19% of patients showed an objective response, while around 34% attained disease control.

Method: immunoSEQ multiplex PCR; TCRdb's copy keeps in-frame clones and lacks some. This table has tens of thousands of clones, less than 75% appearing once. The CDR3 loop spans 16 amino acids. Germline V gene lookup returns CDR1 SGHTA and CDR2 FQGNSA. The ends lost 5 bases at V and 5 bases at J; junction bases unmatched: 7. The TCR sequence derives from a human donor with non-small cell lung cancer whose response to radiotherapy plus ipilimumab could not be evaluated. Sequencing used peripheral blood, obtained from a patient treated with radiotherapy plus ipilimumab. The chain carries TRBV7-2 and TRBJ2-5; the match to TRBD2 covers 14 bases. The CDR3 reads CASSLGTSGSRETQYF. CDR3 nucleotides: TGTGCCAGCAGCCTGGGGACTAGCGGGAGTAGGGAGACCCAGTACTTC.